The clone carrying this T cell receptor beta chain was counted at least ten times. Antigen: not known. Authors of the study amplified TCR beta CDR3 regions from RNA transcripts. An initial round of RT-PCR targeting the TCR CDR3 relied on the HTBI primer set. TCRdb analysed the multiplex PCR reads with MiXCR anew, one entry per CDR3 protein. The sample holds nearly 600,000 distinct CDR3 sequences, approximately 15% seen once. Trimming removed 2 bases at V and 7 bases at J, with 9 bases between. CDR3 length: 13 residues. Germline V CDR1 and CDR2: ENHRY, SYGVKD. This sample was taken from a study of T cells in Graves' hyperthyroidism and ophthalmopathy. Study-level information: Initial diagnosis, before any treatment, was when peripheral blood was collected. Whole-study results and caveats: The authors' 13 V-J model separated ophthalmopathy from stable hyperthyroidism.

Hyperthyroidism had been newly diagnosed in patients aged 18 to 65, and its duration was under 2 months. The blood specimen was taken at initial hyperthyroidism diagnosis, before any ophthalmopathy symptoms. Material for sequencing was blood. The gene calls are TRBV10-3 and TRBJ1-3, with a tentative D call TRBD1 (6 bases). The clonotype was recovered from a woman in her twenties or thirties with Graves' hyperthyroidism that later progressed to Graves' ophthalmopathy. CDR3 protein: CAISEPQGNTIYF. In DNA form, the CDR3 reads TGTGCCATCAGTGAGCCACAGGGTAACACCATATATTTT.